This TCR beta chain was captured in a study of response to subunit inactivated influenza vaccine. The study's findings and limits: That few new T cells are recruited by each seasonal influenza vaccination was the authors' suggestion.

TCRdb reprocessed the RT-PCR reads with MiXCR, giving one entry per CDR3 protein. Among around 750,000 distinct CDR3 sequences listed, 21% were seen once. The germline V gene has CDR1 MDHEN and CDR2 SYDVKM. Between the trimmed V and J ends, which lost 5 bases and 6 bases, there was a span of 17 bases. The CDR3 length is 14 residues. Worth noting for this clonotype: No antigen is known for it.

This receptor was obtained from a man aged 50-59 years who received an inactivated influenza vaccine. The source was PBMCs from blood, collected more than 4 days after vaccination. The V and J genes are TRBV28 and TRBJ2-7; unclear D gene. DNA of the CDR3: TGTGCCAGCAGTCCCCTCCGTGCCCCGAGCGAGCAGTACTTC. Translating it yields CASSPLRAPSEQYF.